These 14 T cell receptor beta chains were all obtained from the same sample, sequenced in a study of T cell changes during pregnancy in multiple sclerosis. TCRdb keeps only in-frame clones here, not all; method: immunoSEQ multiplex PCR. The sample contains some 46,000 clones, approximately 92% of which appear only once. The sample taken for sequencing was peripheral blood. All receptors derive from a female donor with multiple sclerosis, enrolled in a pregnancy study.

This chain links TRBV11-2 with TRBJ1-3, with a possible D match to TRBD1 (6 bases). This CDR3 has 18 amino acids. The ends were cut back, 5 bases at V and 0 bases at J, with 20 bases in the middle. Looked up from germline, CDR1 is SGHAT and CDR2 is FQNNGV. The CDR3 sequence: CASSRTPGEPSSGNTIYF. The CDR3 DNA reads TGTGCCAGCAGCCGAACTCCAGGGGAACCCTCCTCTGGAAACACCATATATTTT.

V is TRBV27 and J is TRBJ2-1; weak D call: TRBD1 (6 bases). From germline, CDR1 is MNHEY and CDR2 SMNVEV (reference sequence). Trimming took off 5 bases at V and 4 bases at J, with 9 bases between the two ends. The CDR3 is 13 amino acids. This chain's CDR3 is CASSNTGYNEQFF. In DNA, the CDR3 is TGTGCCAGCAGTAACACAGGGTACAATGAGCAGTTCTTC.

The genes are TRBV5-1 and TRBJ1-6; weak D call: TRBD1 (5 bases). The V gene lost 0 bases and the J gene lost 9 bases, with 7 bases spanning the gap. Germline CDR1 SGHRS, CDR2 YFSETQ. This CDR3 region has 13 residues. CDR3 DNA sequence: TGCGCCAGCAGCTTGGGGGGCTCTTCACCCCTCCACTTT. Amino acids: CASSLGGSSPLHF.

The V and J genes are TRBV19 and TRBJ2-1; TRBD1 agrees at 8 bases. V lost 3 bases to trimming and J lost 8 bases; unmatched junction nucleotides: 21. The CDR3 is 19 residues long. The germline CDR1 and CDR2 sequences are LNHDA and SQIVND (reference sequence). CDR3 residues: CASSIWRGQAASYVDEQFF. The CDR3 DNA sequence: TGTGCCAGTAGTATTTGGAGGGGACAGGCCGCCTCTTACGTCGATGAGCAGTTCTTC.

In this sample, this clone is medium-sized. As the CDR3 is not closed by the conserved phenylalanine or tryptophan, this likely results from a read error. No DNA is shown, since the ends of the CDR3 on it are uncertain; the CDR3 is the one TCRdb lists. V is TRBV21-1 and J is TRBJ2-7; the table's D call, TRBD2, has no DNA check behind it. TRBV21-1 is described as a pseudogene. The CDR3 is 13 residues long, ends included. This chain's CDR3 is CASLSGLLVRAGE.

This chain links TRBV11-2 with TRBJ1-1; the D gene is possibly TRBD1 (5 bases). The CDR3 totals 13 residues. The germline CDR1 and CDR2 sequences are SGHAT and FQNNGV. Between the trimmed V and J ends, which lost 5 bases and 4 bases, there was a span of 11 bases. CDR3 protein: CASSADSGTEAFF. The CDR3 DNA follows: TGTGCCAGCAGCGCAGACAGTGGCACTGAAGCTTTCTTT. Drawing the rest from reference TRBV11-2 and TRBJ1-1, the complete variable domain is EAGVAQSPRYKIIEKRQSVAFWCNPISGHATLYWYQQILGQGPKLLIQFQNNGVVDDSQLPKDRFSAERLKGVDSTLKIQPAKLEDSAVYLCASSADSGTEAFFGQGTRLTVV.

To note about this clone: The sample has other DNA sequences that encode this CDR3 too. The rearrangement joins TRBV19 to TRBJ1-5; D might be TRBD1 (5 bases). CDR1 and CDR2 from the germline V gene are LNHDA and SQIVND (reference sequence). Between the trimmed V and J ends, which lost 3 bases and 1 base, there was a span of 7 bases. The CDR3 consists of 14 residues. The CDR3 here is CASSIRDSNQPQHF. In nucleotides, the CDR3 is TGTGCCAGTAGTATTAGGGACAGCAATCAGCCCCAGCATTTT.

This clone has a single count. V and J are TRBV4-3 and TRBJ2-7, with D possibly being TRBD2 (5 bases). The CDR3 has 15 amino acids. V lost 0 bases and J lost 3, with 12 bases in between. CDR1 and CDR2 from the germline V gene are LGHNA and YSLEER. For the CDR3, the DNA is TGCGCCAGCAGCCAAGAAAGTGGGAGTCACTACGAGCAGTACTTC. Encoded protein: CASSQESGSHYEQYF.

V is TRBV30 and J is TRBJ2-1, with 10 bases matching TRBD1. This CDR3 is built from 15 residues. The trim removed 1 base at V and 5 bases at J, leaving 5 bases unmatched. CDR1 GTSNPN and CDR2 SVGIG come from the germline V gene (reference sequence). The CDR3 sequence: CAWSEDRGFNNEQFF. CDR3 DNA: TGTGCCTGGAGTGAGGACAGGGGGTTTAACAATGAGCAGTTCTTC.

DNA for the CDR3: TGTGCCAGTAGTATTAAAGGACAGGGGAGCTCCTACGAGCAGTACTTC. Protein sequence: CASSIKGQGSSYEQYF. The chain uses TRBV19 and TRBJ2-7; 9 bases match TRBD1. The ends lost 3 bases at V and 0 bases at J; junction bases unmatched: 6. There are 16 residues in the CDR3. Looked up from germline, CDR1 is LNHDA and CDR2 is SQIVND (reference sequence).

The rearrangement uses TRBV29-1 and TRBJ1-2, with TRBD1 as a possible D gene (6 bases). The CDR3 sequence is 16 residues long. Germline V gene sequence: CDR1 SQVTM, CDR2 ANQGSEA. The V and J ends lost 0 bases and 4 bases respectively, with 18 bases between them. This CDR3 reads CSVEDLSLGHSYGYTF. Here the CDR3 DNA reads TGCAGCGTTGAAGACCTATCCCTGGGACATAGCTATGGCTACACCTTC.

V and J are TRBV20-1 and TRBJ1-5; no firm D call. In germline, CDR1 is DFQATT, CDR2 SNEGSKA (reference sequence). CDR3 length: 11 residues. Trimming took 6 bases from V and 14 from J, leaving 17 bases between them. Written as DNA, the CDR3 is TGCAGTGCCCTAGCTGGGCCCCGAAAGCATTTT. It encodes CSALAGPRKHF.

This chain connects TRBV6-5 to TRBJ2-1; D uncertain. The CDR3 length is 14 residues. From germline, CDR1 is MNHEY and CDR2 SVGAGI. V lost 5 bases and J lost 0, with 8 bases in between. The CDR3 spells CASSLASSYNEQFF. As DNA, the CDR3 is TGTGCCAGCAGTCTGGCTAGCTCCTACAATGAGCAGTTCTTC.

The CDR3, as DNA: TGTGCCAGCAGCCCATCCCGAAGTACAGGGTCCTACGAGCAGTACTTC. Translated: CASSPSRSTGSYEQYF. This chain uses TRBV7-2 with TRBJ2-7, with D possibly matching TRBD1 (6 bases). Per the germline V gene, CDR1 is SGHTA and CDR2 is FQGNSA. V was cut by 5 bases and J by 1 base, with 18 bases left in between. The CDR3 totals 16 residues.